The rows below give T cell receptor beta chains drawn from one sample of a study of T cell repertoires in cytomegalovirus infection. In TCRdb, the reads were re-called with MiXCR into one record per CDR3 protein. The sample consists of under 300,000 distinct CDR3 sequences, around an eighth of them appearing once. The sample taken for sequencing was PBMCs. The receptors originated from a human donor in good health (CMV status not recorded). Some clones in this sample may be carry-over from other donors' samples. The CDR3 runs from the conserved cysteine through the conserved F or W. The order of the fields is J gene, clone size, V gene, D gene, CDR3 DNA, CDR3 protein. D genes are given only for firm matches. The size entry is marked missing in some rows and otherwise reads once, few, many or a size class.

TRBJ2-1,many,TRBV7-2,NA,TGTGCCAGCAGCCCGACTTGGGCAGGGGCAGTCTTC,CASSPTWAGAVF
TRBJ2-4,NA,TRBV20-1,TRBD1,TGCAGTGCGAGACAGGGGTCAAACATTCAGTACTTC,CSARQGSNIQYF
TRBJ1-1,few,TRBV18,NA,TGTGCCAGCTCACCGGGGGATTGGAGCACTGAAGCTTTCTTT,CASSPGDWSTEAFF
TRBJ2-2,few,TRBV9,NA,TGTGCCAGCAACCTTCAGGGGGGAAAAACCGGGGAGCTGTTTTTT,CASNLQGGKTGELFF
TRBJ2-3,many,TRBV5-1,NA,TGCGCCAGCAGCTTGGACCCCCAACTGCTCACAGATACGCAGTATTTT,CASSLDPQLLTDTQYF
TRBJ1-5,NA,TRBV19,NA,TGTGCCAGTACAGTGGCAAATCAGCCCCAGCATTTT,CASTVANQPQHF
TRBJ2-7,many,TRBV7-2,TRBD1,TGTGCCAGCAGCCCAACGAATGGACAGGGCTACGAGCAGTACTTC,CASSPTNGQGYEQYF
TRBJ1-2,few,TRBV5-1,NA,TGCGCCAGCAGCTTGGAACAGGGAGGATATGGCTACACCTTC,CASSLEQGGYGYTF
TRBJ2-1,many,TRBV12-5,TRBD2,TGTGCTAGTGGTTTGGGGGCCGGGACTAGCGGGGGGTCCCGGTTTGCTGAGCAGTTCTTC,CASGLGAGTSGGSRFAEQFF
TRBJ2-5,NA,TRBV2,TRBD1,TGTGCCAGCAGTGACCCAAGGATAGGGGGCGAGACCCAGTACTTC,CASSDPRIGGETQYF
TRBJ1-1,few,TRBV12-3/TRBV12-4,NA,TGTGCCAGCAGTAGCCTACCTCCGAACACTGAAGCTTTCTTT,CASSSLPPNTEAFF
TRBJ2-3,many,TRBV4-1,NA,TGCGCCAGCAGCCAACGAGCTGCGGGGAGCACAGATACGCAGTATTTT,CASSQRAAGSTDTQYF
TRBJ2-5,many,TRBV7-2,TRBD2,TGTGCCAGCAGCCCACCAGCGGGAGGGGAGACCCAGTACTTC,CASSPPAGGETQYF
TRBJ1-3,many,TRBV19,NA,TGTGCCAGTCGGGCCAAAGGAAACACCATATATTTT,CASRAKGNTIYF
TRBJ2-3,NA,TRBV29-1,NA,TGCAGCGTTGAAGAAGGGGACGGCACAGATACGCAGTATTTT,CSVEEGDGTDTQYF
TRBJ1-1,many,TRBV2,NA,TGTGCCAGCAGGCGAGGGGTCACTGAAGCTTTCTTT,CASRRGVTEAFF